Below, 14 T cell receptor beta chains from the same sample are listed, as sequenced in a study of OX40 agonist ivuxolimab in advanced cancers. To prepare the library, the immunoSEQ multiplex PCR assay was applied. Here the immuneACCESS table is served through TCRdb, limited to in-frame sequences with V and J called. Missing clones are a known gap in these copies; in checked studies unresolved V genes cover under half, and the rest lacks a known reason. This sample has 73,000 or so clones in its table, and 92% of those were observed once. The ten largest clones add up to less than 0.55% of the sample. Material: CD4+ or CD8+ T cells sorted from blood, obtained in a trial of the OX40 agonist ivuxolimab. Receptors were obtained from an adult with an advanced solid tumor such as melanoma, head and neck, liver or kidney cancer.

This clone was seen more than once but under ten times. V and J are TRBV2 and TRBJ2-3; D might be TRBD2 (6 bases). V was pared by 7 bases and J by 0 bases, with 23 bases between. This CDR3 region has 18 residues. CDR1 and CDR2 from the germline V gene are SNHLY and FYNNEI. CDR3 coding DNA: TGTGCCAGCATTTTATCCCTCGGGGGAGTAGGTAGCACAGATACGCAGTATTTT. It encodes CASILSLGGVGSTDTQYF. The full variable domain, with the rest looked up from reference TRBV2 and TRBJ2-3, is EPEVTQTPSHQVTQMGQEVILRCVPISNHLYFYWYRQILGQKVEFLVSFYNNEISEKSEIFDDQFSVERPDGSNFTLKIRSTKLEDSAMYFCASILSLGGVGSTDTQYFGPGTRLTVL.

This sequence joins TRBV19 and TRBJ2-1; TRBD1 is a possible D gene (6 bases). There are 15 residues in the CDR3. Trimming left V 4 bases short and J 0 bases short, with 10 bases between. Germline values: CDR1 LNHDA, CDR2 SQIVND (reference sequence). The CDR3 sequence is CASSRQESSYNEQFF. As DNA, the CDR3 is TGTGCCAGTAGTAGACAGGAAAGCTCCTACAATGAGCAGTTCTTC.

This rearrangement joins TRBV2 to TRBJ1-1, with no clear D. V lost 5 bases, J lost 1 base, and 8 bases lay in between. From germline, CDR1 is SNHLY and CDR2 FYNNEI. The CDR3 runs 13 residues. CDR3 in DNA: TGTGCCAGCAGTCTAGACACGAACACTGAAGCTTTCTTT. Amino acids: CASSLDTNTEAFF.

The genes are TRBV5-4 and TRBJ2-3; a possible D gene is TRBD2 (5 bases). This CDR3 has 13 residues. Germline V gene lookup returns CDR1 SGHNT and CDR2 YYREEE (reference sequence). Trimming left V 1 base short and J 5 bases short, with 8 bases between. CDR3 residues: CASSLYSGDTQYF. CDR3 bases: TGTGCCAGCAGCTTGTACAGCGGAGATACGCAGTATTTT.

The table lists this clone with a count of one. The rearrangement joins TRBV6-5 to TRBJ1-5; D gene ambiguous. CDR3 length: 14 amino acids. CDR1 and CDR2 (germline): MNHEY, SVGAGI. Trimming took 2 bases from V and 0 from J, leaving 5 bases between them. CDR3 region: CASSYGPSNQPQHF. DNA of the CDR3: TGTGCCAGCAGTTACGGGCCTAGCAATCAGCCCCAGCATTTT.

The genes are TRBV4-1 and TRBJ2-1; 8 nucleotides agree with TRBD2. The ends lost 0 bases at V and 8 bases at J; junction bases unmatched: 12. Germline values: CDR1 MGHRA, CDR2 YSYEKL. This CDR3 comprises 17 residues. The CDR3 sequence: CASSQDSFSAGVDEQFF. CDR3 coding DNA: TGCGCCAGCAGCCAAGACTCATTTTCAGCGGGAGTAGATGAGCAGTTCTTC.

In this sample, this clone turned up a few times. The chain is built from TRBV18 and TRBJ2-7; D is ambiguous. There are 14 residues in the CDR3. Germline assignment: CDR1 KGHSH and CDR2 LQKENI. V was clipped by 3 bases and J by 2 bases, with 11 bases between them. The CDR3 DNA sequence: TGTGCCAGCTCACCTCCAGCACTTACCTACGAGCAGTACTTC. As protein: CASSPPALTYEQYF. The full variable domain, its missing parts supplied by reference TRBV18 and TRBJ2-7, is NAGVMQNPRHLVRRRGQEARLRCSPMKGHSHVYWYRQLPEEGLKFMVYLQKENIIDESGMPKERFSAEFPKEGPSILRIQQVVRGDSAAYFCASSPPALTYEQYFGPGTRLTVT.

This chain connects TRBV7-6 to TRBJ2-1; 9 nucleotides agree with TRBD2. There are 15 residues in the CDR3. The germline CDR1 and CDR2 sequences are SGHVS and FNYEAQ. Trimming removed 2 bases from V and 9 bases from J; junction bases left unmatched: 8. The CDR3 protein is CASSLMAGGPSEQFF. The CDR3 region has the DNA TGTGCCAGCAGCTTAATGGCGGGAGGGCCAAGTGAGCAGTTCTTC.

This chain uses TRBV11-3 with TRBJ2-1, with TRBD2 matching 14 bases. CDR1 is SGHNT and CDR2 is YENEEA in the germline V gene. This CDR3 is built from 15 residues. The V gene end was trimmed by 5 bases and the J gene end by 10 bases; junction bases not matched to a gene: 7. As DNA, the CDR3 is TGTGCCAGCAGCCGGGGACTAGCGGGAGTCATGGAGCAGTTCTTC. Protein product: CASSRGLAGVMEQFF.

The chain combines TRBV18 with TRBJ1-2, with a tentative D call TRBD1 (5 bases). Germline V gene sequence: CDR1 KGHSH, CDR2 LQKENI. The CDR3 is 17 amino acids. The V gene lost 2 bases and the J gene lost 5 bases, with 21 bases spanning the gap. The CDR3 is CASSPLAGNDRTYGYTF. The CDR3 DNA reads TGTGCCAGCTCACCATTGGCAGGGAACGACCGGACGTATGGCTACACCTTC.

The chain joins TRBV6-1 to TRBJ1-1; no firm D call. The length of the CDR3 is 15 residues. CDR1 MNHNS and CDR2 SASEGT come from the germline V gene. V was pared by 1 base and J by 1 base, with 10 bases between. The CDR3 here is CASSEVGVGNTEAFF. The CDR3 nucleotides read TGTGCCAGCAGTGAAGTAGGTGTTGGGAACACTGAAGCTTTCTTT.

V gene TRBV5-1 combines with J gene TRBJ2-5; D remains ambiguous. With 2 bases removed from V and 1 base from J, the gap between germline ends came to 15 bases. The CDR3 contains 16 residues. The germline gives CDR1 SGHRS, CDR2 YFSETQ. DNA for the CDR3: TGCGCCAGCAGCTTCACCGGGTCCTCAGTCCAAGAGACCCAGTACTTC. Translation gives CASSFTGSSVQETQYF.

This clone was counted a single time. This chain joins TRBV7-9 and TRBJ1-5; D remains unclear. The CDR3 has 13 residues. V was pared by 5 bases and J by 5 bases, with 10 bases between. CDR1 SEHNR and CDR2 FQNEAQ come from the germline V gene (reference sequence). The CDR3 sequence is CASSTNQDQPQHF. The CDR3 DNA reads TGTGCCAGCAGCACTAACCAGGATCAGCCCCAGCATTTT.

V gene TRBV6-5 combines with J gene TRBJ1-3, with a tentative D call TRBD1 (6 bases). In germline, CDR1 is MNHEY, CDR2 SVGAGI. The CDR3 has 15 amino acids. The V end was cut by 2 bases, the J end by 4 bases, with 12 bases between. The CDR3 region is CASSYGGGAGNTIYF. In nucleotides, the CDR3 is TGTGCCAGCAGTTACGGAGGGGGTGCGGGAAACACCATATATTTT.